These 9 T cell receptor beta chains came from one sample sequenced in a study of blood T cell repertoires in COVID-19. Libraries were prepared by immunoSEQ multiplex PCR; TCRdb keeps only in-frame clonotypes and omits some of them. The sample carries around 30,000 clones, approximately 85% recorded once. The sequencing sample was made of peripheral blood. These receptors came from a man aged 55 to 70 with active COVID-19.

The chain employs TRBV11-2 and TRBJ2-5; the D gene is possibly TRBD2 (6 bases). Germline CDR1 SGHAT, CDR2 FQNNGV. Trimming took off 4 bases at V and 5 bases at J, with 20 bases between the two ends. The CDR3 sequence is 16 residues long. The CDR3 spells CASSSVRGRLWETQYF. The CDR3 nucleotides read TGTGCCAGCAGCTCTGTCCGTGGGAGGCTTTGGGAGACCCAGTACTTC.

There are a few counts of this clone. V usage is TRBV5-4 and J usage is TRBJ2-1; 11 nucleotides agree with TRBD2. CDR3 length equals 15 residues. Trimming cost V 3 bases and J 13 bases; bases outside gene matches: 12. Germline assignment: CDR1 SGHNT and CDR2 YYREEE (reference sequence). The CDR3 is CASSSDPLAGGGQFF. CDR3 DNA: TGTGCCAGCAGCTCCGACCCCCTAGCGGGAGGCGGTCAGTTCTTC.

This rearrangement joins TRBV29-1 to TRBJ2-7, with 8 nucleotides matching TRBD1. The CDR3 has 15 residues. CDR1 and CDR2 (germline): SQVTM, ANQGSEA. V trimming: 4 bases; J trimming: 2 bases; junction bases outside the gene matches: 10. CDR3 sequence: CSVAPGQEVAYEQYF. CDR3 sequence (DNA): TGCAGCGTTGCCCCGGGACAGGAGGTGGCCTACGAGCAGTACTTC.

The chain couples TRBV18 to TRBJ1-6; the D gene is possibly TRBD1 (6 bases). The CDR3 is made up of 14 amino acids. Trimming stripped 2 bases from V and 6 bases from J, with 8 bases between. CDR1 is KGHSH, CDR2 LQKENI, per germline. DNA of the CDR3: TGTGCCAGCTCACCAGCCAGGGGTAATTCACCCCTCCACTTT. Translating gives CASSPARGNSPLHF.

CDR3 bases: TGCAGCGCCCGCGGGTTCGGCGGGGGGACCTCCGACTATGGCTACACCTTC. It codes for CSARGFGGGTSDYGYTF. The rearrangement links TRBV29-1 to TRBJ1-2; a weak D match, TRBD1 (5 bases). The germline gives CDR1 SQVTM, CDR2 ANQGSEA. V was clipped by 7 bases and J by 3 bases, with 27 bases between them. This CDR3 region has 17 residues. The complete variable domain, with remaining parts taken from reference TRBV29-1 and TRBJ1-2, reads SAVISQKPSRDICQRGTSLTIQCQVDSQVTMMFWYRQQPGQSLTLIATANQGSEATYESGFVIDKFPISRPNLTFSTLTVSNMSPEDSSIYLCSARGFGGGTSDYGYTFGSGTRLTVV.

The chain couples TRBV28 to TRBJ2-4; D not resolved. CDR3 length: 16 amino acids. CDR1 and CDR2 (germline): MDHEN, SYDVKM. V was trimmed by 3 bases and J by 0 bases, leaving 12 bases between them. The CDR3 nucleotides read TGTGCCAGCAGTTTCACCGGGTTAATAGCCAAAAACATTCAGTACTTC. Protein product: CASSFTGLIAKNIQYF.

J is TRBJ1-1 and V is TRBV19; D is perhaps TRBD1 (6 bases). Germline CDR1 reads LNHDA; CDR2 reads SQIVND (reference sequence). The CDR3 is 14 amino acids. The ends were cut back, 5 bases at V and 9 bases at J, with 19 bases in the middle. Written as DNA, the CDR3 is TGTGCCAGTAGTCGACAGGTCTTGGGTATGAAAGCTTTCTTT. Amino acids: CASSRQVLGMKAFF. The entire variable domain, with the rest obtained from reference TRBV19 and TRBJ1-1, is as follows: DGGITQSPKYLFRKEGQNVTLSCEQNLNHDAMYWYRQDPGQGLRLIYYSQIVNDFQKGDIAEGYSVSREKKESFPLTVTSAQKNPTAFYLCASSRQVLGMKAFFGQGTRLTVV.

V and J are TRBV9 and TRBJ2-1; possible D gene TRBD2, 5 bases. The V end lost 0 bases, the J end lost 4 bases, and 11 bases lay between the germline ends. Per the germline V gene, CDR1 is SGDLS and CDR2 is YYNGEE. CDR3 size: 15 residues. The CDR3 nucleotides are TGTGCCAGCAGCGTAGCCCAAACGGGGTACAATGAGCAGTTCTTC. Amino acids: CASSVAQTGYNEQFF.

This chain links TRBV28 with TRBJ1-5, with 8 bases matching TRBD1. This CDR3 region has 15 residues. Germline CDR1 reads MDHEN; CDR2 reads SYDVKM. The junction had 10 bases not matched to a gene; V was cut back by 6 bases and J by 6 bases. CDR3 loop: CASRTDRGPGQPQHF. CDR3 sequence (DNA): TGTGCCAGCAGAACCGACAGGGGACCGGGTCAGCCCCAGCATTTT.